This is a list of T cell receptor beta chains from one sample in a study of T cell responses to AZD1222 COVID-19 vaccine. Sequencing was performed with immunoSEQ multiplex PCR; in TCRdb, only in-frame clones are kept and a portion is missing. The table records some 140,000 clones, roughly 89% of them present only once. Sequencing used peripheral blood, obtained on day 0 of AZD1222 vaccination. These receptors all stem from an adult in good health. CDR3s include the opening cysteine and the closing phenylalanine or tryptophan. Fields, in order: D gene, J gene, clone size, V gene, CDR3 DNA, CDR3 protein. A D gene is named only where the DNA matches it firmly. Where a row states a size, it is once, few, many or the class of an expanded clone; other rows omit it.

d_call: .
j_call: TRBJ1-1
clone_size: .
v_call: TRBV10-1
cdr3_nt: TGCGCCAGCAGGCCCGGGACTGAAGCTTTCTTT
cdr3_aa: CASRPGTEAFF

d_call: .
j_call: TRBJ1-1
clone_size: .
v_call: TRBV6-5
cdr3_nt: TGTGCCAGCAGTTACCCCGGAGAGTCCCGGACTGAAGCTTTCTTT
cdr3_aa: CASSYPGESRTEAFF

d_call: .
j_call: TRBJ1-1
clone_size: .
v_call: TRBV5-4
cdr3_nt: TGTGCCAGCAGCTTGACAGGACGACAAAACACTGAAGCTTTCTTT
cdr3_aa: CASSLTGRQNTEAFF

d_call: .
j_call: TRBJ2-7
clone_size: .
v_call: TRBV16
cdr3_nt: TGTGCCAGCAGCCAATCCCTAACAGGAGGACCAGGTACCTACGAGCAGTACTTC
cdr3_aa: CASSQSLTGGPGTYEQYF

d_call: TRBD2
j_call: TRBJ2-2
clone_size: .
v_call: TRBV4-2
cdr3_nt: TGTGCCAGCAGCCAAGAAGTTGGCCGGGGGGGCGAATCCGGGGAGCTGTTTTTT
cdr3_aa: CASSQEVGRGGESGELFF

d_call: TRBD2
j_call: TRBJ2-1
clone_size: .
v_call: TRBV6-4
cdr3_nt: TGTGCCAGCCGGCATGACCCGGGACTAGCGGGAGAGTTCTTC
cdr3_aa: CASRHDPGLAGEFF

d_call: .
j_call: TRBJ2-2
clone_size: .
v_call: TRBV9
cdr3_nt: TGTGCCAGCAGCGTAGACGGGGCAGCGTCCGGGGAGCTGTTTTTT
cdr3_aa: CASSVDGAASGELFF

d_call: .
j_call: TRBJ2-3
clone_size: .
v_call: TRBV5-1
cdr3_nt: TGCGCCAGCAGCTTGGGGGGCAGGGGGGCCACAGATACGCAGTATTTT
cdr3_aa: CASSLGGRGATDTQYF

d_call: TRBD2
j_call: TRBJ2-5
clone_size: once
v_call: TRBV6-4
cdr3_nt: TGTGCCAGCAGTGTTATAGCGGGGGGGCAAGAGACCCAGTACTTC
cdr3_aa: CASSVIAGGQETQYF

d_call: .
j_call: TRBJ1-2
clone_size: .
v_call: TRBV4-1
cdr3_nt: TGCGCCAGCAGCCAAGAGGCGGGCCGGGGGCATGGCTACACCTTC
cdr3_aa: CASSQEAGRGHGYTF

d_call: TRBD1
j_call: TRBJ1-3
clone_size: .
v_call: TRBV19
cdr3_nt: TGTGCCAGTAGTCTCAAGGTGACGACAGGGGGCGAAAGAAACACCATATATTTT
cdr3_aa: CASSLKVTTGGERNTIYF

d_call: TRBD1
j_call: TRBJ2-2
clone_size: .
v_call: TRBV5-4
cdr3_nt: TGTGCCAGCAGCAGGGACAGGGGTCTTTTAACAAACACCGGGGAGCTGTTTTTT
cdr3_aa: CASSRDRGLLTNTGELFF

d_call: .
j_call: TRBJ2-7
clone_size: .
v_call: TRBV20-1
cdr3_nt: TGCAGTGCTAGGGGGAGCGAGCAGTACTTC
cdr3_aa: CSARGSEQYF

d_call: .
j_call: TRBJ1-5
clone_size: .
v_call: TRBV19
cdr3_nt: TGTGCCAGTAGTATAATCTCCAACAATCAGCCCCAGCATTTT
cdr3_aa: CASSIISNNQPQHF

d_call: TRBD2
j_call: TRBJ2-1
clone_size: .
v_call: TRBV18
cdr3_nt: TGTGCCAGCTCACCCCAGCGGGAGGCCAATGAGCAGTTCTTC
cdr3_aa: CASSPQREANEQFF

d_call: .
j_call: TRBJ1-3
clone_size: .
v_call: TRBV28
cdr3_nt: TGTGCCAGCAGTTTACAGGGTGTCGGAAACACCATATATTTT
cdr3_aa: CASSLQGVGNTIYF

d_call: .
j_call: TRBJ1-2
clone_size: .
v_call: TRBV28
cdr3_nt: TGTGCCAGCAGTTTATGGACAGAAGGAGGCTACACCTTC
cdr3_aa: CASSLWTEGGYTF

d_call: .
j_call: TRBJ1-6
clone_size: .
v_call: TRBV27
cdr3_nt: TGTGCCAGCAGTTTTTCCGGGTCCCCCCTCCACTTT
cdr3_aa: CASSFSGSPLHF

d_call: .
j_call: TRBJ1-3
clone_size: .
v_call: TRBV11-2
cdr3_nt: TGTGCCAGCAGCAGGGGGGAGTCGGGAAACACCATATATTTT
cdr3_aa: CASSRGESGNTIYF

d_call: TRBD2
j_call: TRBJ2-5
clone_size: .
v_call: TRBV7-9
cdr3_nt: TGTGCCAGCAGCGCCAGCGGGAGTCAAGAGACCCAGTACTTC
cdr3_aa: CASSASGSQETQYF

d_call: .
j_call: TRBJ1-1
clone_size: .
v_call: TRBV6-5
cdr3_nt: TGTGCCAGCACTGTTCGGAGGACGAACACTGAAGCTTTCTTT
cdr3_aa: CASTVRRTNTEAFF

d_call: TRBD2
j_call: TRBJ2-1
clone_size: .
v_call: TRBV28
cdr3_nt: TGTGCCAGCCATCAACTAGCGGGATCCTTTGAGCAGTTCTTC
cdr3_aa: CASHQLAGSFEQFF